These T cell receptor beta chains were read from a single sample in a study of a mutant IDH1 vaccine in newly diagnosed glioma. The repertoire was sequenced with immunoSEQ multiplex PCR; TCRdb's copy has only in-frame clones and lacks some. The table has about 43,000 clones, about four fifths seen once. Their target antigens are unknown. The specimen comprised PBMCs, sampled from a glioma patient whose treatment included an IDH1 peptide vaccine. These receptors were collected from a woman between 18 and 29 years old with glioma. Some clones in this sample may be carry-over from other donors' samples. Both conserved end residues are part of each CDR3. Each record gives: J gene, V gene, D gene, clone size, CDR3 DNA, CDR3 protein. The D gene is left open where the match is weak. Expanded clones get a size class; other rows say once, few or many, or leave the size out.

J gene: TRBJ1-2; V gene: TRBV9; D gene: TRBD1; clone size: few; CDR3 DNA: TGTGCCAGCAGCGCGACAGGGGACGCCTATGGCTACACCTTC; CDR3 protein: CASSATGDAYGYTF
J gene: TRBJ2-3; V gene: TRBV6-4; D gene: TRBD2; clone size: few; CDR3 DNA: TGTGCCAGCAGTGACTCGCGGGGGGGCGATACGCAGTATTTT; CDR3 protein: CASSDSRGGDTQYF
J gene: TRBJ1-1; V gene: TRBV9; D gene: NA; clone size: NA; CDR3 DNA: TGTGCCAGCACCCCGGGGGACTTGAACACTGAAGCTTTCTTT; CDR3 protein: CASTPGDLNTEAFF
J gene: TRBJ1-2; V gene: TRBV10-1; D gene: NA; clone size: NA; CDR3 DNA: TGCGCCAGCAGTGACCGTCCCTCCTATGGCTACACCTTC; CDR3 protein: CASSDRPSYGYTF
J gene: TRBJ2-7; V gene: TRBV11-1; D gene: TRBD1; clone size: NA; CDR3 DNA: TGTGCCAGCAGCTTACCAGGGGGCCACGAGCAGTACTTC; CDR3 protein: CASSLPGGHEQYF
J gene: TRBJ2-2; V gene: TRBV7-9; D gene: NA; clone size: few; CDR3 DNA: TGTGCCAGCAGCTTAGATGGGGGTGGCACCGGGGAGCTGTTTTTT; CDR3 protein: CASSLDGGGTGELFF
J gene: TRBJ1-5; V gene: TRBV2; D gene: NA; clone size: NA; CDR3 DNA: TGTGCCAGCACGGGGGACATAGGGAATCAGCCCCAGCATTTT; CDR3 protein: CASTGDIGNQPQHF
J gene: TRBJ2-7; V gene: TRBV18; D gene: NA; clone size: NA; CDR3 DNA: TGTGCCAGCTCACCCAGCCATCCAACCGAGCAGTACTTC; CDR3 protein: CASSPSHPTEQYF
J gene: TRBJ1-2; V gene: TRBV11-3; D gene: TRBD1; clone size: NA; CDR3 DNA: TGTGCCAGCAGCTTAGAAGGAAGGGGGCCCGGTGGCTACACCTTC; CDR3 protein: CASSLEGRGPGGYTF
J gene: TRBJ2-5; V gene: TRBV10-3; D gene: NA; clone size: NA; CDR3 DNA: TGTGCCATCAGTATCGGACAGGGAGGGGAGACCCAGTACTTC; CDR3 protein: CAISIGQGGETQYF
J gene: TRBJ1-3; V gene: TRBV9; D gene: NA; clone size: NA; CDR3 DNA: TGTGCCAGCAGCGTCCTAGACGGCGGCGGGGCTGGAAACACCATATATTTT; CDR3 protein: CASSVLDGGGAGNTIYF
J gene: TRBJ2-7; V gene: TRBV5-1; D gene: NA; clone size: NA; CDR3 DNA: TGCGCCAGCAGCTTGGGAGCGGTCGGTACCTACGAGCAGTACTTC; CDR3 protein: CASSLGAVGTYEQYF
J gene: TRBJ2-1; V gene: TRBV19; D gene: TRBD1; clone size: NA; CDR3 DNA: TGTGCCAGTAGTACGTCCCAGGGGGCCGAGCAGTTCTTC; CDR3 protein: CASSTSQGAEQFF
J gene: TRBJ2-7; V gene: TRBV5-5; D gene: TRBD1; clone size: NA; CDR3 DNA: TGTGCCAGCAGCCCGCCGGGACAGGGCTCTCGCGAGCAGTACTTC; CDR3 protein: CASSPPGQGSREQYF
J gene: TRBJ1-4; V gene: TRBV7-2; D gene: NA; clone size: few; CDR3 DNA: TGTGCCAGCAGCCGAGGATTGGGTGAAAAACTGTTTTTT; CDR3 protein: CASSRGLGEKLFF
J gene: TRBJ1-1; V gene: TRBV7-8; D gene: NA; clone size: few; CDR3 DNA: TGTGCCAGCAGCTTGAGGGAGCTGATGAACACTGAAGCTTTCTTT; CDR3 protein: CASSLRELMNTEAFF
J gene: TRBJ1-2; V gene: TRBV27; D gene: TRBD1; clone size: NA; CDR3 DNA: TGTGCCAGCAGTTTGCGCGGCCCGGCCTCCTTAACAGGGGAGAGCAACTATGGCTACACCTTC; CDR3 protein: CASSLRGPASLTGESNYGYTF
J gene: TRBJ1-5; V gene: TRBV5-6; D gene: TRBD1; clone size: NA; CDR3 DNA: TGTGCCAGCAGCAGGCGGACAGGGATAGGGAATCAGCCCCAGCATTTT; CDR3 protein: CASSRRTGIGNQPQHF
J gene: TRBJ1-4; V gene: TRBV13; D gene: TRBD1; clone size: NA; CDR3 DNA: TGTGCCAGCAGTCTCGGGACAGCGGGAGGGAAACAACTGTTTTTT; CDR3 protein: CASSLGTAGGKQLFF
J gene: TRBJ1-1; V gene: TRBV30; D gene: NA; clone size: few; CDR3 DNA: TGTGCCCGGGGCAGGGTACGTGGAGCTTTCTTT; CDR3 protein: CARGRVRGAFF
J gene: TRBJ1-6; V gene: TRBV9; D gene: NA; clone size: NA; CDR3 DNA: TGTGCCAGCAGCGTAGGAGGTTCTTCACCCCTCCACTTT; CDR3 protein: CASSVGGSSPLHF
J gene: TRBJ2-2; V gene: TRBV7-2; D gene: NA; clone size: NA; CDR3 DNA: TGTGCCAGCACCCCCGGCGAGTATGGCACCGGGGAGCTGTTTTTT; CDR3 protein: CASTPGEYGTGELFF
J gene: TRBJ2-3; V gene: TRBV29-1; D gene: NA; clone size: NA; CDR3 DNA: TGCAGCGTTGTTGGTGGGGGGGATACGCAGTATTTT; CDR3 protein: CSVVGGGDTQYF
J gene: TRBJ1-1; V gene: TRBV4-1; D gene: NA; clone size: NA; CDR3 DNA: TGCGCCAGCAGCCAAGCGGGGACCCTGAACACTGAAGCTTTCTTT; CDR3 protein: CASSQAGTLNTEAFF
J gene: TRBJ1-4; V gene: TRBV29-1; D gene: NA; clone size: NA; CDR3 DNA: TGCAGCGTTGAAGCACGGGGGCGAGGTGAAAAACTGTTTTTT; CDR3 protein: CSVEARGRGEKLFF
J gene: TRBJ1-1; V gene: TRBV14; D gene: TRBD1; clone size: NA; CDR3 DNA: TGTGCCAGCAGCCAACTCGACAGGGGGCCGGGGGCTTTCTTT; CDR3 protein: CASSQLDRGPGAFF
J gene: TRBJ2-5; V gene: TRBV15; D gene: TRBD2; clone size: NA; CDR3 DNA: TGTGCCACCAGCGGGGGGGTGGAGGGGCAAGAGACCCAGTACTTC; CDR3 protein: CATSGGVEGQETQYF
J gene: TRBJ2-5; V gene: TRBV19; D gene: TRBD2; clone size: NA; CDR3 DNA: TGTGCCAGTAGCCGGACTAGCGGGAGGGCCTTTGAGACCCAGTACTTC; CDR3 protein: CASSRTSGRAFETQYF
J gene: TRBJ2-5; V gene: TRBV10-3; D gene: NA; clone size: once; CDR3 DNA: TGTGCCGCGGCGGCGCAGGGGTCGTTGGAGACCCAGTACTTC; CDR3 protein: CAAAAQGSLETQYF
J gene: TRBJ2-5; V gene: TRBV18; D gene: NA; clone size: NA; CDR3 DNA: TGTGCCAGCTCACCAATTGGTACGGAGACCCAGTACTTC; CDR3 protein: CASSPIGTETQYF
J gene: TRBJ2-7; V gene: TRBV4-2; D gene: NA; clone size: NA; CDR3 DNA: TGTGCCAGCAGAGTCTTCGGCTCCTACGAGCAGTACTTC; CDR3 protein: CASRVFGSYEQYF
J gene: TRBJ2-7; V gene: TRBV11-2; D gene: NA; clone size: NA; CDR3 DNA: TGTGCCAGCAGCTCCCCTATGCGGGATTCCTACGAGCAGTACTTC; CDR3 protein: CASSSPMRDSYEQYF
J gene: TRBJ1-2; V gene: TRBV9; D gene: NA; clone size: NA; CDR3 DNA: TGTGCCAGCAGCGTAGAGATTGGCCAGAACTATGGCTACACCTTC; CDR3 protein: CASSVEIGQNYGYTF
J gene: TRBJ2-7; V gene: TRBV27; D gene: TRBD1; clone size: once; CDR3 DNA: TGTGCCAGCAGTTCCTGGACAGGGAGCTCCTACGAGCAGTACTTC; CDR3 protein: CASSSWTGSSYEQYF
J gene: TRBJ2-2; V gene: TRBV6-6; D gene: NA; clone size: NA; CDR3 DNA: TGTGCCAGCAGTTACGGGGACAACACCGGGGAGCTGTTTTTT; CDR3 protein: CASSYGDNTGELFF
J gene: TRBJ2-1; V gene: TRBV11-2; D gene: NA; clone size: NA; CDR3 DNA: TGTGCCAGCAGCTTAACTAACAATGAGCAGTTCTTC; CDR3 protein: CASSLTNNEQFF
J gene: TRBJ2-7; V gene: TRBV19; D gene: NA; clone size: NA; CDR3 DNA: TGTGCCAGTTGTTCAGGATCCATCTACGAGCAGTACTTC; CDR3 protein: CASCSGSIYEQYF
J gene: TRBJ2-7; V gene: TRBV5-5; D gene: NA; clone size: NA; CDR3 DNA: TGTGCCAGCAGCTTGGAATTGACCTACGAGCAGTACTTC; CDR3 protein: CASSLELTYEQYF
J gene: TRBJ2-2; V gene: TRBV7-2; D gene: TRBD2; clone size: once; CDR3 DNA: TGTGCCAGCAGCTACCCTAGCGGGGGGGCCGACACCGGGGAGCTGTTTTTT; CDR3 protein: CASSYPSGGADTGELFF
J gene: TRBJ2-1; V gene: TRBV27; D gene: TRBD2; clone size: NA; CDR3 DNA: TGTGCCAGCAGTCGGCGGTCTAGCGGGGGGTTAAATGAGCAGTTCTTC; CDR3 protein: CASSRRSSGGLNEQFF
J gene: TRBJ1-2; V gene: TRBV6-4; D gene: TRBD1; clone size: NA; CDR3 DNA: TGTGCCAGCAGCCCCGGGACAGGGACTAACTATGGCTACACCTTC; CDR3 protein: CASSPGTGTNYGYTF